This TCR beta chain was captured by sequencing in a study of blood T cell repertoires in COVID-19. Study overall: Sites in the United States, Italy and Spain provided acute and convalescent COVID-19 samples.

Original methodology: Nucleated cell counts were estimated from reference gene primer amplification. This table comes from immunoSEQ multiplex PCR, and its TCRdb copy is limited to in-frame clones, with some not included. Clone size and the V and J calls come from that table; the DNA yielded D and trimming. Here the sample spans more than 150,000 clones, approximately 87% being singletons. Germline values: CDR1 KGHSH, CDR2 LQKENI. Trimming took 6 bases from V and 3 from J, leaving 11 bases between them. The CDR3 is 13 residues long. The receptor comes from a man aged 40-50 years with active or convalescent COVID-19. The gene calls are TRBV18 and TRBJ1-1; tentatively, D is TRBD1 (6 bases). Sequenced sample: peripheral blood. The chain's CDR3 is CASSRGADTEAFF. In DNA, the CDR3 is TGTGCCAGCTCCCGGGGGGCTGACACTGAAGCTTTCTTT.